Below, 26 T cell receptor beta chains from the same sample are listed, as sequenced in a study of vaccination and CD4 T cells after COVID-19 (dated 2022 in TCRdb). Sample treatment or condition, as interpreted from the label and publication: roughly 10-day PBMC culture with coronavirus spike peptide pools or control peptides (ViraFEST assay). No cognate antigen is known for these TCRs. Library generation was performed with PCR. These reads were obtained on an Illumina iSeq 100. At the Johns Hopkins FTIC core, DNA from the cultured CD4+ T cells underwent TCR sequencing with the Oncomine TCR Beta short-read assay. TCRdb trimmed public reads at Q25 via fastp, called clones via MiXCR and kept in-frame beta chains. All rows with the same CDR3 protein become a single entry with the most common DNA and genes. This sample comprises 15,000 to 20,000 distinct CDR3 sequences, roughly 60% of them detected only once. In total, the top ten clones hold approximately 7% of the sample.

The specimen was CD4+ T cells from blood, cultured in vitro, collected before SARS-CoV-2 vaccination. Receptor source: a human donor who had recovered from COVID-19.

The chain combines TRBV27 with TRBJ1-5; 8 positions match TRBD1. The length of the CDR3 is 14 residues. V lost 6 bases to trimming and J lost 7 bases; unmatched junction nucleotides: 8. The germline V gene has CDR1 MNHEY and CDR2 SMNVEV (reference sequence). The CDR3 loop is CASRSGQENQPQHF. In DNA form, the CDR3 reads TGTGCCAGCAGATCGGGACAGGAGAACCAGCCCCAGCATTTT.

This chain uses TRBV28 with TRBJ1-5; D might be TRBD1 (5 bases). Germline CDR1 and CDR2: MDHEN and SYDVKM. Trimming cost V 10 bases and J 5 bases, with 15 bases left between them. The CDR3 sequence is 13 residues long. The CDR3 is CATRPQGDQPQHF. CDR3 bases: TGTGCCACGCGACCGCAGGGCGATCAGCCCCAGCATTTT.

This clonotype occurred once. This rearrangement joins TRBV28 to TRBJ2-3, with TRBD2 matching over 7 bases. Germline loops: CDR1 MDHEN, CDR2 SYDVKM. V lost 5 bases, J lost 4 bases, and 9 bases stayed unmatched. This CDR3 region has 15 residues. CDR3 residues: CASSALLASSDTQYF. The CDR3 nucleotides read TGTGCCAGCAGTGCCTTACTAGCGAGCTCAGATACGCAGTATTTT.

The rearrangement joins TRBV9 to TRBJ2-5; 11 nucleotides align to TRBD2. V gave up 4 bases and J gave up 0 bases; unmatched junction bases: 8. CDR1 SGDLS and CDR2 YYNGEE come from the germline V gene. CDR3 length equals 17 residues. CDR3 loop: CASSSPGLAGYQETQYF. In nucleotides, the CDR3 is TGTGCCAGCAGCTCACCCGGACTAGCGGGCTACCAAGAGACCCAGTACTTC.

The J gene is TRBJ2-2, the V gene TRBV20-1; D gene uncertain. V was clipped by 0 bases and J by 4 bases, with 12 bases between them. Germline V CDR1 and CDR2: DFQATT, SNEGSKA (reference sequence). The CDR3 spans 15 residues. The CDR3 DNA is TGCAGTGCTAGAGATCCGAGGACGCCCACCGGGGAGCTGTTTTTT. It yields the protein CSARDPRTPTGELFF.

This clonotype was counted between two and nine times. The CDR3 is CASNGQGNGYGYTF. The CDR3 DNA is TGTGCCAGCAACGGACAGGGCAATGGCTACGGCTACACCTTC. V gene TRBV2 combines with J gene TRBJ1-2; TRBD1 aligns across 8 bases. Germline V gene lookup returns CDR1 SNHLY and CDR2 FYNNEI. The CDR3 contains 14 residues. V lost 7 bases to trimming and J lost 8 bases; unmatched junction nucleotides: 12.

This CDR3 is CATSRDLKGSEQYF. CDR3 in DNA: TGTGCCACCAGCAGAGATCTTAAGGGTTCCGAGCAGTACTTC. V is TRBV15 and J is TRBJ2-7, with D uncertain. CDR1 and CDR2 (germline): LNHNV, YYDKDF (reference sequence). This CDR3 spans 14 amino acids. Trimming left V 0 bases short and J 6 bases short, with 12 bases between.

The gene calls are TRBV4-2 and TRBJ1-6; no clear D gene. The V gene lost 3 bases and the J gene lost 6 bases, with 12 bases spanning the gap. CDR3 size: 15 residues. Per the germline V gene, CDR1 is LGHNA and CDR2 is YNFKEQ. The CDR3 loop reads CASSHGPEPNSPLHF. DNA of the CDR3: TGTGCCAGCAGCCATGGTCCCGAGCCTAATTCACCCCTCCACTTT.

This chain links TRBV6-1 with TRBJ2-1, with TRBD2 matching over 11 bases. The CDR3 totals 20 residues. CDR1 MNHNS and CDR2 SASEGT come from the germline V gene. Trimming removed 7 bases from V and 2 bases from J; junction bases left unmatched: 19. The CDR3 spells CASTPTGLAGTLTPYNEQFF. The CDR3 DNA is TGTGCCAGCACCCCAACCGGACTAGCGGGTACCCTAACCCCCTACAATGAGCAGTTCTTC.

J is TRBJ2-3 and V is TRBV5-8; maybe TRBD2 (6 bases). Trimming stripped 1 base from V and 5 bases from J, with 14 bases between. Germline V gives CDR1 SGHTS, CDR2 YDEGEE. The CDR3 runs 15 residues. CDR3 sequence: CASSLRTPGRDTQYF. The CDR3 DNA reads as TGTGCCAGCAGCTTGAGGACACCCGGGAGAGATACGCAGTATTTT. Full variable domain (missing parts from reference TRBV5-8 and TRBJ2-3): EAGVTQSPTHLIKTRGQQATLRCSPISGHTSVYWYQQALGLGLQFLLWYDEGEERNRGNFPPRFSGRQFPNYSSELNVNALELEDSALYLCASSLRTPGRDTQYFGPGTRLTVL.

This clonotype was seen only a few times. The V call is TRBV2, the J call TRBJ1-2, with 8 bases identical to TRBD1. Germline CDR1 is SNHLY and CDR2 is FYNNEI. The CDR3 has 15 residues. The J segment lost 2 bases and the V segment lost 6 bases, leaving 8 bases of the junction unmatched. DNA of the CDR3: TGTGCCAGCAGGGACGGACAGGGCCCGAACTATGGCTACACCTTC. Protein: CASRDGQGPNYGYTF.

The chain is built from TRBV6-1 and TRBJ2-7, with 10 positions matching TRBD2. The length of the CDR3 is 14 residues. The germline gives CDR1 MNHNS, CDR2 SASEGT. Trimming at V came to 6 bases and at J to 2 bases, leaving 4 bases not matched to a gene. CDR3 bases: TGTGCCAGCAGACTAGCGGGAACAGCCTACGAGCAGTACTTC. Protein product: CASRLAGTAYEQYF.

The CDR3 bases are TGTGCCAGTAGCCGGGACAACTACAATGAGCAGTTCTTC. The encoded protein is CASSRDNYNEQFF. The rearrangement uses TRBV19 and TRBJ2-1; possibly TRBD1 for D (6 bases). Germline CDR1 LNHDA, CDR2 SQIVND (reference sequence). This CDR3 region has 13 residues. V lost 6 bases to trimming and J lost 3 bases, with 9 bases between them.

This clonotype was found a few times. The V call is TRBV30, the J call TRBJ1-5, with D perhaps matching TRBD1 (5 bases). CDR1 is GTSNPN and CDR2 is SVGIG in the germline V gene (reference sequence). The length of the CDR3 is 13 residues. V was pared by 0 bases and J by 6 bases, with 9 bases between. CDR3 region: CAWSVRGAQPQHF. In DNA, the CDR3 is TGTGCCTGGAGTGTACGAGGGGCTCAGCCCCAGCATTTT.

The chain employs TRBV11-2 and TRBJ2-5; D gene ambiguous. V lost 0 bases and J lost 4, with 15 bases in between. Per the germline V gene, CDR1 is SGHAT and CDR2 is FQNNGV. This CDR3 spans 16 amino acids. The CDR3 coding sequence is TGTGCCAGCAGCTTAGATGGCAGGCTGGGGTCAGAGACCCAGTACTTC. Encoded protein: CASSLDGRLGSETQYF. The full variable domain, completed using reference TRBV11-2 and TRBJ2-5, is EAGVAQSPRYKIIEKRQSVAFWCNPISGHATLYWYQQILGQGPKLLIQFQNNGVVDDSQLPKDRFSAERLKGVDSTLKIQPAKLEDSAVYLCASSLDGRLGSETQYFGPGTRLLVL.

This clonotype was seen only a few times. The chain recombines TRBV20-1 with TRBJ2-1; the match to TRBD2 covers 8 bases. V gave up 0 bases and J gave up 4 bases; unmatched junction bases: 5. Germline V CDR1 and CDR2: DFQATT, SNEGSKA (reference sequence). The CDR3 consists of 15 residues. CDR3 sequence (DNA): TGCAGTGCTAGAGAAAGCGGGAGTATATACAATGAGCAGTTCTTC. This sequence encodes CSARESGSIYNEQFF.

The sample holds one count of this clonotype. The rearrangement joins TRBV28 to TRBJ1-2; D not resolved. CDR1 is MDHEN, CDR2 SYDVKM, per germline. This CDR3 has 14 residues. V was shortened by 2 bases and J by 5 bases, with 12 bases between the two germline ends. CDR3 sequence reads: CASSLSGPLYGYTF. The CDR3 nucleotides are TGTGCCAGCAGTTTAAGCGGGCCTTTATATGGCTACACCTTC.

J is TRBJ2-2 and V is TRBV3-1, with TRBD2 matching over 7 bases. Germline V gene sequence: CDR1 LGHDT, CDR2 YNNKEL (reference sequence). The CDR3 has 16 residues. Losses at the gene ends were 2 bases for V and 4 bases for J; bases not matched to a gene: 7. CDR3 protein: CASSQSGASGTGELFF. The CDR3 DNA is TGTGCCAGCAGCCAAAGCGGGGCCTCAGGCACCGGGGAGCTGTTTTTT.

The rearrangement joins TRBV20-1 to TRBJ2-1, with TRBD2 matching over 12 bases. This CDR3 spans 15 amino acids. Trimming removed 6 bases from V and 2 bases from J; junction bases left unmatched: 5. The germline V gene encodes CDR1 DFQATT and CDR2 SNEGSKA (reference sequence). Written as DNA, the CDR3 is TGCAGTGCCCAGACTAGCGGGAGACCCTACAATGAGCAGTTCTTC. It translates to CSAQTSGRPYNEQFF.

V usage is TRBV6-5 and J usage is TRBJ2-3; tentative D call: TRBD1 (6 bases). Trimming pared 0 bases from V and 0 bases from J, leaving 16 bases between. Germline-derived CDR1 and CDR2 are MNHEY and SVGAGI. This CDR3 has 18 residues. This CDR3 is CASSYSKTRTASTDTQYF. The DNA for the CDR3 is TGTGCCAGCAGTTACTCAAAAACTAGGACAGCTAGCACAGATACGCAGTATTTT.

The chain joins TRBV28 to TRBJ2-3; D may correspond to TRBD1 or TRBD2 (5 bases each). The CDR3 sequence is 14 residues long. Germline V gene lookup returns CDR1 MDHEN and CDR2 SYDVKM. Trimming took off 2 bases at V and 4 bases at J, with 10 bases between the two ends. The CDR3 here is CASSLTGGPDTQYF. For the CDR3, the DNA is TGTGCCAGCAGTTTAACAGGAGGCCCAGATACGCAGTATTTT.

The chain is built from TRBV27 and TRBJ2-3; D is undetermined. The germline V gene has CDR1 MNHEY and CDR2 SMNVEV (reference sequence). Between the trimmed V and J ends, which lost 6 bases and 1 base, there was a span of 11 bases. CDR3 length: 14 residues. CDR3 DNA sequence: TGTGCCAGCAGACGGGTGAGAGGCACAGATACGCAGTATTTT. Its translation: CASRRVRGTDTQYF.

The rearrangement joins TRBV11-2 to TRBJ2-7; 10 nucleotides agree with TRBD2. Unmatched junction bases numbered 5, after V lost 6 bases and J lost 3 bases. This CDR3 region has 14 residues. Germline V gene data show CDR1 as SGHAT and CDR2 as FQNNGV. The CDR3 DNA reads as TGTGCCAGCAGGCGGACTAGCGGCGACTACGAGCAGTACTTC. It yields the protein CASRRTSGDYEQYF. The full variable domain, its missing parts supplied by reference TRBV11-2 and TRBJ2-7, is EAGVAQSPRYKIIEKRQSVAFWCNPISGHATLYWYQQILGQGPKLLIQFQNNGVVDDSQLPKDRFSAERLKGVDSTLKIQPAKLEDSAVYLCASRRTSGDYEQYFGPGTRLTVT.

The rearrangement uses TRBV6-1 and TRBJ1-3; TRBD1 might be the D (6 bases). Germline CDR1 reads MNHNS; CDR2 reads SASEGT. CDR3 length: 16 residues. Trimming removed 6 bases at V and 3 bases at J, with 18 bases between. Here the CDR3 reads CASRSLQGLSGNTIYF. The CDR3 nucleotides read TGTGCCAGCAGGTCACTTCAGGGGCTGAGTGGAAACACCATATATTTT.

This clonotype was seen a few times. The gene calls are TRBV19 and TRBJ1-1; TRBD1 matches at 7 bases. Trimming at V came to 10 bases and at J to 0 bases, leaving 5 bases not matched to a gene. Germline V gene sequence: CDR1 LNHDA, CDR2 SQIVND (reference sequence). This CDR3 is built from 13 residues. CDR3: CATSDRVNTEAFF. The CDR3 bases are TGTGCCACCTCTGACAGGGTGAACACTGAAGCTTTCTTT.

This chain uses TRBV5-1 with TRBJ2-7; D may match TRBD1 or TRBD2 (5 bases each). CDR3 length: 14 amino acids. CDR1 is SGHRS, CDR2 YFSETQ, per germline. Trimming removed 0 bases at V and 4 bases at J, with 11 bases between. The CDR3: CASSLGGAEYEQYF. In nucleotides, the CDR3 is TGCGCCAGCAGCTTGGGAGGGGCCGAATACGAGCAGTACTTC.